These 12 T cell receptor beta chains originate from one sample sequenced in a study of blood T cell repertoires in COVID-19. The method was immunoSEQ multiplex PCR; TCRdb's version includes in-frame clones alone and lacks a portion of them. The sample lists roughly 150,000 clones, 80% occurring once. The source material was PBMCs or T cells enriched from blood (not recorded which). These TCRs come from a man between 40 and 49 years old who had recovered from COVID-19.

CDR3 coding DNA: TGTGCCAGCAGCTTAACGTCAGGGGCCAATGAGCAGTTCTTC. It translates to CASSLTSGANEQFF. The rearrangement uses TRBV7-3 and TRBJ2-1, with a tentative D call TRBD1 (6 bases). The CDR3 sequence is 14 residues long. V was trimmed by 0 bases and J by 6 bases, leaving 9 bases between them. Per germline, CDR1 SGHTA and CDR2 FQGTGA.

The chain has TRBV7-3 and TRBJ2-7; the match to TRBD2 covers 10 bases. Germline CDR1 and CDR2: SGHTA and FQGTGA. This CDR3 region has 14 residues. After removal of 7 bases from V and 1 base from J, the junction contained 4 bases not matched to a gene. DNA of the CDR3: TGTGCCAGCAAGAGGACTAGCGGATCCTACGAGCAGTACTTC. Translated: CASKRTSGSYEQYF.

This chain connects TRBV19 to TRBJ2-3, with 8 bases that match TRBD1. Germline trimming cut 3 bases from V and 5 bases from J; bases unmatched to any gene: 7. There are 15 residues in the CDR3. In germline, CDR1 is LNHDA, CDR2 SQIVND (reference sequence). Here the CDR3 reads CASSIADRVGDTQYF. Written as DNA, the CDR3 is TGTGCCAGTAGTATCGCGGACAGGGTGGGAGATACGCAGTATTTT.

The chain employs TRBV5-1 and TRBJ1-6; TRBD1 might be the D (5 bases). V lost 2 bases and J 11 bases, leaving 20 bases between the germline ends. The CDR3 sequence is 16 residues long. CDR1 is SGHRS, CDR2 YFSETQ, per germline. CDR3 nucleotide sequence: TGCGCCAGCAGCTTAGGGGTGGGGGGGACCGGAACACCCCTCCACTTT. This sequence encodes CASSLGVGGTGTPLHF.

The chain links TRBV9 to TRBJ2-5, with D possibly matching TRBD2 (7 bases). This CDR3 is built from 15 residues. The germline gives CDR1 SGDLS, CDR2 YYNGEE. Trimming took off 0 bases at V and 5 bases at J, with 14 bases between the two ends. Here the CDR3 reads CASSVVGGGAETQYF. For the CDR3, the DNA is TGTGCCAGCAGCGTAGTCGGTGGGGGGGCGGAGACCCAGTACTTC.

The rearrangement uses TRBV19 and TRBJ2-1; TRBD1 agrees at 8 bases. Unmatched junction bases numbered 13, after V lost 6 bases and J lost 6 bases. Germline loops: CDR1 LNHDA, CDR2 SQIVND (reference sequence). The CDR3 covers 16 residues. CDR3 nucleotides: TGTGCCAGTAGGGTGGGTTTTGGACAGGGCGCCAATGAGCAGTTCTTC. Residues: CASRVGFGQGANEQFF.

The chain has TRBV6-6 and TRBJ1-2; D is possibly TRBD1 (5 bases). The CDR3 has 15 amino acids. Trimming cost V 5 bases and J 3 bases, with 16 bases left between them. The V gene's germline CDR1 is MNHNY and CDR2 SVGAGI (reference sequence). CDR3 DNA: TGTGCCAGCAGTCCTATCGCCGGGGACTACTATGGCTACACCTTC. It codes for CASSPIAGDYYGYTF.

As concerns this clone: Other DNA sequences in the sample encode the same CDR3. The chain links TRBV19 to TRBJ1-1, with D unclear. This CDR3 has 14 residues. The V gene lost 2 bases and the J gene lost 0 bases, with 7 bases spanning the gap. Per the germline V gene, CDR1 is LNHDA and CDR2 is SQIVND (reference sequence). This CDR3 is CASSITVLNTEAFF. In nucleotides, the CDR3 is TGTGCCAGTAGTATAACAGTTCTGAACACTGAAGCTTTCTTT.

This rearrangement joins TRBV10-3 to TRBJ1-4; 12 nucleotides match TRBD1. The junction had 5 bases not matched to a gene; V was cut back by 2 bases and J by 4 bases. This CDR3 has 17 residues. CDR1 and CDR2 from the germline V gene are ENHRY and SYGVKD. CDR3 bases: TGTGCCATCAGTGAGCCGGGACAGGGGGCGAGTAATGAAAAACTGTTTTTT. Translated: CAISEPGQGASNEKLFF.

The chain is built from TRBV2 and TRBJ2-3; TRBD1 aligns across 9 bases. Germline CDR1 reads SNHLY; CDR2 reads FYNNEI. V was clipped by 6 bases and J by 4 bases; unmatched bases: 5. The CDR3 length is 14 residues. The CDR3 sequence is CASRRDRDADTQYF. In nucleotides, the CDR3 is TGTGCCAGCAGGAGGGACAGGGATGCAGATACGCAGTATTTT.

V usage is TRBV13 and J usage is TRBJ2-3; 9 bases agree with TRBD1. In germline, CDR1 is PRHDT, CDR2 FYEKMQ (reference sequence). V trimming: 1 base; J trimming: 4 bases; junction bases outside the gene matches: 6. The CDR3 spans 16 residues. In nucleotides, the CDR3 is TGTGCCAGCAGCTTAGTAGTTGACAGGGGGGCAGATACGCAGTATTTT. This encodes CASSLVVDRGADTQYF.

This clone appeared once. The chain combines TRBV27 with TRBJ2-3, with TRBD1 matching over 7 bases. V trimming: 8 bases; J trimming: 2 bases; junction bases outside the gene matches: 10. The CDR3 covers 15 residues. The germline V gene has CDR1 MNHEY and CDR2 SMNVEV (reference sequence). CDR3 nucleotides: TGTGCCAGCTCACTATCCGGGACAGACACAGATACGCAGTATTTT. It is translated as CASSLSGTDTDTQYF.